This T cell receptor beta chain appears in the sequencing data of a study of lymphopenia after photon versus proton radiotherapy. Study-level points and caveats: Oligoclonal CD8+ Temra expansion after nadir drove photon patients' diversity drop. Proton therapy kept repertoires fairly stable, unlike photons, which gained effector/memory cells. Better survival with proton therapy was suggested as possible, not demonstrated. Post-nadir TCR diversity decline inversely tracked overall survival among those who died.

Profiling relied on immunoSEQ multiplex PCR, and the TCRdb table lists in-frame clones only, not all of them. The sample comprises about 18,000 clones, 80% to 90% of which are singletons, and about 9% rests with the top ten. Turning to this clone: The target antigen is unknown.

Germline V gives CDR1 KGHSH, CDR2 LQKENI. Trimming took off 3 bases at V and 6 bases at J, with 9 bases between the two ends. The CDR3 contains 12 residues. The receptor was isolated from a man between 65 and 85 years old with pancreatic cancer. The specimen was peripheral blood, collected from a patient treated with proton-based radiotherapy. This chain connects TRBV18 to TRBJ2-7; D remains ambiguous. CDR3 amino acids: CASSPGRSEQYF. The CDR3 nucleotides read TGTGCCAGCTCACCTGGCAGGAGCGAGCAGTACTTC.